Below, 28 T cell receptor beta chains from the same sample are listed, as sequenced in a study of shared clonotypes between healthy human individuals. Profiling relied on immunoSEQ multiplex PCR, and the TCRdb table lists in-frame clones only, not all of them. The data show some 2,100,000 clones, almost 96% seen once. The sequenced sample was naive CD4+ T cells sorted from blood. Documented subset: CD45RA+ positively selected. These receptors all stem from a man between 18 and 29 years old in good health.

J is TRBJ2-7 and V is TRBV5-8, with 9 bases matching TRBD2. The V segment lost 6 bases and the J segment 1 base; nucleotides outside the gene matches: 8. The germline CDR1 and CDR2 sequences are SGHTS and YDEGEE. There are 15 residues in the CDR3. The CDR3 region is CASTAGAGGSYEQYF. CDR3 sequence (DNA): TGTGCCAGCACCGCCGGGGCGGGAGGGTCCTACGAGCAGTACTTC.

The chain has TRBV19 and TRBJ2-1; no firm D call. The CDR3 spans 13 residues. Looked up from germline, CDR1 is LNHDA and CDR2 is SQIVND (reference sequence). V lost 3 bases and J lost 3, with 6 bases in between. DNA of the CDR3: TGTGCCAGTAGTATTAATGGCTACAATGAGCAGTTCTTC. Encoded protein: CASSINGYNEQFF.

The genes are TRBV7-2 and TRBJ1-2; possible D gene TRBD1, 6 bases. Looked up from germline, CDR1 is SGHTA and CDR2 is FQGNSA. Trimming removed 2 bases at V and 8 bases at J, with 24 bases between. The CDR3 runs 17 residues. The CDR3 protein is CASSLNPVRSNGGGYTF. The CDR3 nucleotides are TGTGCCAGCAGCTTAAACCCGGTCCGTTCAAACGGGGGCGGCTACACCTTC.

The CDR3 sequence: CASSSYGQGVGEQYF. The CDR3 coding sequence is TGTGCCAGCAGTTCCTACGGACAGGGGGTTGGCGAGCAGTACTTC. The gene calls are TRBV27 and TRBJ2-7; 10 bases are shared with TRBD1. Germline V lookup: CDR1 MNHEY, CDR2 SMNVEV (reference sequence). The CDR3 is 15 residues long. The V and J ends lost 4 bases and 6 bases, in that order; junction bases with no gene match: 9.

V usage is TRBV6-6 and J usage is TRBJ2-7; 10 nucleotides agree with TRBD2. Germline lookup yields CDR1 MNHNY and CDR2 SVGAGI (reference sequence). With 8 bases clipped from V and 1 base from J, the junction kept 5 bases outside the gene matches. CDR3 length equals 14 residues. The CDR3 protein is CASGSGGPSYEQYF. The CDR3 DNA sequence: TGTGCCAGCGGTAGCGGGGGGCCTTCCTACGAGCAGTACTTC.

The chain joins TRBV28 to TRBJ2-6; 8 nucleotides align to TRBD1. Germline CDR1 and CDR2: MDHEN and SYDVKM. CDR3 length equals 16 residues. V trimming: 6 bases; J trimming: 4 bases; junction bases outside the gene matches: 8. CDR3 in amino acids: CASSRDRRTGANVLTF. CDR3 nucleotide sequence: TGTGCCAGCAGCCGGGACAGGAGGACAGGGGCCAACGTCCTGACTTTC.

This sequence joins TRBV18 and TRBJ1-2; D is unclear. The CDR3 sequence is 15 residues long. Deletions cut 4 bases from V and 0 bases from J, with 12 bases between. Per the germline V gene, CDR1 is KGHSH and CDR2 is LQKENI. The CDR3 here is CASSRPATANYGYTF. The CDR3 DNA reads TGTGCCAGCTCACGGCCCGCTACAGCTAACTATGGCTACACCTTC. Using reference TRBV18 and TRBJ1-2 for the parts outside the CDR3, the full variable domain is NAGVMQNPRHLVRRRGQEARLRCSPMKGHSHVYWYRQLPEEGLKFMVYLQKENIIDESGMPKERFSAEFPKEGPSILRIQQVVRGDSAAYFCASSRPATANYGYTFGSGTRLTVV.

V gene TRBV11-2 combines with J gene TRBJ2-3; D not resolved. The CDR3 runs to 14 residues. V was shortened by 3 bases and J by 3 bases, with 10 bases between the two germline ends. Germline CDR1 reads SGHAT; CDR2 reads FQNNGV. CDR3 DNA sequence: TGTGCCAGCAGCTTCGACGGTTCGACAGATACGCAGTATTTT. Translation gives CASSFDGSTDTQYF.

The gene calls are TRBV5-1 and TRBJ1-6; the match to TRBD1 covers 9 bases. The CDR3 sequence is 16 residues long. Per the germline V gene, CDR1 is SGHRS and CDR2 is YFSETQ. J lost 15 bases, V lost 4 bases, and 17 bases had no gene match. The CDR3 loop reads CASSQDPTGGLRNLHF. The CDR3, as DNA: TGCGCCAGCAGCCAGGACCCGACAGGGGGGCTGAGGAACCTCCACTTT. The full variable domain, its missing parts supplied by reference TRBV5-1 and TRBJ1-6, is KAGVTQTPRYLIKTRGQQVTLSCSPISGHRSVSWYQQTPGQGLQFLFEYFSETQRNKGNFPGRFSGRQFSNSRSEMNVSTLELGDSALYLCASSQDPTGGLRNLHFGNGTRLTVT.

V and J are TRBV2 and TRBJ2-5; the match to TRBD2 covers 9 bases. Losses at the gene ends were 7 bases for V and 13 bases for J; bases not matched to a gene: 10. The CDR3 has 12 residues. Looked up from germline, CDR1 is SNHLY and CDR2 is FYNNEI. The DNA for the CDR3 is TGTGCCAGCACAGGGAGCGGGGGGCCCTTGTACTTC. Protein: CASTGSGGPLYF.

This sequence joins TRBV5-1 and TRBJ1-5; maybe TRBD1 (6 bases). V was clipped by 0 bases and J by 5 bases, with 12 bases between them. CDR1 and CDR2 from the germline V gene are SGHRS and YFSETQ. This CDR3 spans 15 amino acids. In DNA, the CDR3 is TGCGCCAGCAGCTTGGAGGGGGGGTCTCATCAGCCCCAGCATTTT. Encoded protein: CASSLEGGSHQPQHF.

The chain employs TRBV7-3 and TRBJ2-3; 8 positions match TRBD2. J was trimmed by 9 bases and V by 2 bases; bases with no gene match: 1. The CDR3 spans 12 residues. Germline CDR1 SGHTA, CDR2 FQGTGA. In nucleotides, the CDR3 is TGTGCCAGCAGCTTACGCGGGGGGACGCAGTATTTT. It translates to CASSLRGGTQYF.

The rearrangement links TRBV2 to TRBJ1-3, with 9 positions matching TRBD1. J lost 6 bases, V lost 6 bases, and 3 bases had no gene match. The CDR3 contains 13 residues. CDR1 and CDR2 from the germline V gene are SNHLY and FYNNEI. The DNA of the CDR3 is TGTGCCAGCAGCCGGGACAGGGTAAACACCATATATTTT. This gives the protein CASSRDRVNTIYF.

The V gene is TRBV2, the J gene TRBJ2-5, with a weak D call TRBD2 (7 bases). The V end was cut by 4 bases, the J end by 3 bases, with 21 bases between. The CDR3 is 17 amino acids. The germline CDR1 and CDR2 sequences are SNHLY and FYNNEI. CDR3 nucleotides: TGTGCCAGCAGTGTACGACGTAGGGGGGGGCGAGAAGAGACCCAGTACTTC. Protein: CASSVRRRGGREETQYF.

CDR3 protein: CASTGSEGMESYNSPLHF. The CDR3 coding sequence is TGTGCCAGCACAGGATCCGAGGGGATGGAGTCCTATAATTCACCCCTCCACTTT. J is TRBJ1-6 and V is TRBV28, with D perhaps TRBD1 (5 bases). From germline, CDR1 is MDHEN and CDR2 SYDVKM. Between the trimmed V and J ends, which lost 7 bases and 1 base, there was a span of 20 bases. CDR3 length: 18 residues.

V is TRBV30 and J is TRBJ1-2, with 10 nucleotides matching TRBD1. Germline V gene sequence: CDR1 GTSNPN, CDR2 SVGIG (reference sequence). There are 13 residues in the CDR3. J was trimmed by 2 bases and V by 5 bases; bases with no gene match: 2. The CDR3 DNA reads TGTGCCTGGGGGACAGGGGACAACTATGGCTACACCTTC. Its protein is CAWGTGDNYGYTF.

CDR3 sequence (DNA): TGTGCCAGCAGTTCGCGACGGCAAGAGACCCAGTACTTC. Translated: CASSSRRQETQYF. V and J are TRBV6-6 and TRBJ2-5; D remains ambiguous. The V end lost 4 bases, the J end lost 2 bases, and 8 bases lay between the germline ends. The CDR3 sequence is 13 residues long. Germline V gives CDR1 MNHNY, CDR2 SVGAGI (reference sequence).

Note on this clone: The same CDR3 also results from other DNA sequences found in this sample. The V and J genes are TRBV11-3 and TRBJ2-5; D ambiguous. Per the germline V gene, CDR1 is SGHNT and CDR2 is YENEEA. Deletions cut 1 base from V and 4 bases from J, with 7 bases between. CDR3 length: 13 amino acids. CDR3 DNA: TGTGCCAGCAGCTTAGGGGTAGGAGAGACCCAGTACTTC. It specifies CASSLGVGETQYF. The whole variable domain, filled in from reference TRBV11-3 and TRBJ2-5, reads EAGVVQSPRYKIIEKKQPVAFWCNPISGHNTLYWYLQNLGQGPELLIRYENEEAVDDSQLPKDRFSAERLKGVDSTLKIQPAELGDSAVYLCASSLGVGETQYFGPGTRLLVL.

This clone was observed once. The V and J genes are TRBV28 and TRBJ2-1; 8 nucleotides match TRBD1. Germline V CDR1 and CDR2: MDHEN, SYDVKM. The ends lost 6 bases at V and 0 bases at J; junction bases unmatched: 7. This CDR3 has 16 amino acids. CDR3 amino acids: CASSTDRESSYNEQFF. Written as DNA, the CDR3 is TGTGCCAGCAGCACGGACAGGGAGAGCTCCTACAATGAGCAGTTCTTC.

The rearrangement uses TRBV7-2 and TRBJ2-7; 16 bases fit TRBD2. CDR3 length: 18 residues. Germline trimming cut 1 base from V and 5 bases from J; bases unmatched to any gene: 8. Germline loops: CDR1 SGHTA, CDR2 FQGNSA. This CDR3 is CASSLGPGLAGGLNEQYF. Written as DNA, the CDR3 is TGTGCCAGCAGCTTAGGGCCGGGACTAGCGGGAGGGCTAAACGAGCAGTACTTC.

The DNA for the CDR3 is TGTGCCAGCAGCTCAGGGGCCTCAGATCAGCCCCAGCATTTT. As protein: CASSSGASDQPQHF. The chain joins TRBV6-5 to TRBJ1-5; D may be TRBD1 (6 bases). Looked up from germline, CDR1 is MNHEY and CDR2 is SVGAGI. The CDR3 has 14 amino acids. V shed 6 bases and J shed 5 bases, with 14 bases lying between them.

The J gene is TRBJ2-7, the V gene TRBV5-4, with a possible D match to TRBD2 (5 bases). V shed 4 bases and J shed 5 bases, with 16 bases lying between them. The CDR3 has 14 amino acids. Germline V gene data show CDR1 as SGHNT and CDR2 as YYREEE (reference sequence). The chain's CDR3 is CASSPAASIDEQYF. The CDR3 nucleotides read TGTGCCAGCAGCCCGGCGGCTAGCATCGACGAGCAGTACTTC. Based on the CDR3 plus reference TRBV5-4 and TRBJ2-7, the full variable domain is ETGVTQSPTHLIKTRGQQVTLRCSSQSGHNTVSWYQQALGQGPQFIFQYYREEENGRGNFPPRFSGLQFPNYSSELNVNALELDDSALYLCASSPAASIDEQYFGPGTRLTVT.

The chain combines TRBV14 with TRBJ2-5; tentative D call: TRBD2 (5 bases). V was trimmed by 4 bases and J by 8 bases, leaving 11 bases between them. Germline V gene sequence: CDR1 SGHDN, CDR2 FVKESK. The CDR3 length is 12 residues. The CDR3 reads CASSRSGKTQYF. In nucleotides, the CDR3 is TGTGCCAGCAGCCGGTCGGGGAAAACCCAGTACTTC.

This clone was observed a single time. V and J are TRBV2 and TRBJ1-2, with TRBD1 matching over 7 bases. Trimming cost V 9 bases and J 2 bases; bases outside gene matches: 3. The CDR3 length is 12 residues. Germline values: CDR1 SNHLY, CDR2 FYNNEI. CDR3 sequence: CASRDRNYGYTF. The CDR3, as DNA: TGTGCCAGTCGGGACAGAAACTATGGCTACACCTTC.

As DNA, the CDR3 is TGCAGCGTTGAAAAGATCTGGAATGAGCAGTTCTTC. It yields the protein CSVEKIWNEQFF. The rearrangement uses TRBV29-1 and TRBJ2-1; no reliable D call. Germline V lookup: CDR1 SQVTM, CDR2 ANQGSEA. This CDR3 contains 12 residues. V lost 2 bases and J lost 7, with 9 bases in between.

This clone has only one observation. The chain's CDR3 is CASSVSGRWYETQYF. DNA for the CDR3: TGTGCCAGCAGTGTAAGCGGGAGGTGGTATGAGACCCAGTACTTC. V gene TRBV6-1 combines with J gene TRBJ2-5; 9 bases match TRBD2. From germline, CDR1 is MNHNS and CDR2 SASEGT. V shed 4 bases, J shed 5 bases, and the junction held 8 bases outside the gene matches. The CDR3 has 15 amino acids.

This chain uses TRBV7-2 with TRBJ1-2; D not certain. The V end lost 2 bases, the J end lost 4 bases, and 11 bases lay between the germline ends. The germline gives CDR1 SGHTA, CDR2 FQGNSA. The CDR3 has 14 residues. DNA for the CDR3: TGTGCCAGCAGCTTATCGGGAGGTAGCTATGGCTACACCTTC. It specifies CASSLSGGSYGYTF. The whole variable domain, remainder taken from reference TRBV7-2 and TRBJ1-2, is GAGVSQSPSNKVTEKGKDVELRCDPISGHTALYWYRQSLGQGLEFLIYFQGNSAPDKSGLPSDRFSAERTGGSVSTLTIQRTQQEDSAVYLCASSLSGGSYGYTFGSGTRLTVV.

The rearrangement joins TRBV10-2 to TRBJ2-1; 7 bases line up with TRBD2. This CDR3 contains 15 residues. From germline, CDR1 is WSHSY and CDR2 SAAADI. The V and J ends lost 1 base and 7 bases, in that order; junction bases with no gene match: 7. The CDR3 region is CASSEWGAGWNEQFF. CDR3 DNA: TGCGCCAGCAGTGAGTGGGGAGCGGGGTGGAATGAGCAGTTCTTC.